This T cell receptor beta chain was sequenced for a study of cytotoxic CD8 clonotypes in ibrutinib-treated CLL. Study-level information: Results showed 25 or so partial and 2 complete responses; following median about 68 months, around 15 remained remitted, approximately 12 advanced.

The study's findings and limits: Contraction or stability on treatment characterized the public clonotypes, which were uncommon. Clonality climbed at ibrutinib response, then dropped toward baseline at progression.

Investigators sought sequencing depths of between 1 in 200,000 and 1 in 1 million T cells. Some clones are missing from TCRdb's copy, which holds only in-frame ones; the method was immunoSEQ multiplex PCR. The sample gives 50,000 to 60,000 clones, 70% to 90% of which show up once; about 20% is in the top ten. The CDR3 is 13 residues long. Worth noting for this clone: Its antigen remains unidentified.

This sequence joins TRBV21-1 and TRBJ1-4. TRBV21-1 represents a pseudogene. Sequenced material: PBMCs, taken after 24 months of ibrutinib treatment. This TCR was sampled from a human donor with chronic lymphocytic leukemia. Written as DNA, the CDR3 is TGTGCCAGCTGTTGTGACAAGTGGAGGGAACTGTTTTTT. This codes for CASCCDKWRELFF.